This section outlines one T cell receptor beta chain sequence together with its context. Its matching antigen is unknown. These data originate in a study of post-analysis software for immune sequencing data. Study findings and constraints: Patients showed TRBV5-6, TRBV5-1 and TRBV20-1 among 4 or 5 TRBV segments more frequent than in controls. In multiple sclerosis, normalized Chao1 diversity was significantly below that of controls.

The CDR3 totals 15 residues. V was trimmed by 3 bases and J by 2 bases, leaving 13 bases between them. Germline V CDR1 and CDR2: MGHRA, YSYEKL. Every TCR beta cDNA library bore unique molecular identifiers. Each CDR3 protein is one row after TCRdb ran MiXCR on the PCR reads. The sample shows about 500,000 distinct CDR3 sequences, approximately 46% of them seen only once. The TCR sequence derives from a girl aged 5 to 17 with multiple sclerosis. The chain joins TRBV4-1 to TRBJ2-5, with D possibly TRBD2 on 6 matching bases. Sequencing was performed on blood. The chain's CDR3 is CASSHESGPQETQYF. Here the CDR3 DNA reads TGCGCCAGCAGCCACGAAAGCGGGCCACAAGAGACCCAGTACTTC.